The present entry profiles one T cell receptor beta chain with its context. The antigen is undetermined. Only Caucasian adults living in Nashville, Tennessee made up the donor group. This entry belongs to a study of shared clonotypes between healthy human individuals. Study results and limitations: Specimens sampled were limited to blood, with tissue repertoires likely differing.

For each subset, genomic DNA was distributed in equal portions over several immunoSEQ plates. In the original workflow: Filtering differed, since immunoSEQ gave only junction sequences and no quality scores. The method was immunoSEQ multiplex PCR; TCRdb's version includes in-frame clones alone and lacks a portion of them. That table supplies the V and J calls and clone size; D and trimming were determined from the DNA. The sample records 2 million to 2.5 million clones, around 90% being singletons. The germline gives CDR1 MNHNY, CDR2 SVGAGI (reference sequence). Trimming pared 6 bases from V and 6 bases from J, leaving 21 bases between. The CDR3 is 15 residues long.

The chain joins TRBV6-6 to TRBJ2-7, with D possibly being TRBD1 or TRBD2 (6 bases each). Input material: naive CD4+ T cells from PBMCs. Subset given: CD45RA+ positively selected. This sequence was found in a man aged 18 to 30 in good health. Some clones in this sample may be carry-over from other donors' samples. CDR3 sequence (DNA): TGTGCCAGCAGCCCGCCCGCTGGCAGGGGAGGCGAGCAGTACTTC. It specifies CASSPPAGRGGEQYF.